This TCR beta chain emerged from a study of cytomegalovirus exposure and HLA in healthy donors. Study-wide background: Early on, a data release was issued that held 80 million to 90 million unique TCRs from HLA-typed donors.

This clone was recorded once. Its target is not known. Study outcomes and limitations: A later look showed TCR association rates differing by HLA locus, highest for DRB1 and lowest for HLA-C. Segments of the TCR beta V type were, in most cases, productive about 87% or about 30% of the time in an earlier analysis.

Per germline, CDR1 MNHNY and CDR2 SVGAGI (reference sequence). The CDR3 loop spans 13 amino acids. V lost 5 bases to trimming and J lost 5 bases; unmatched junction nucleotides: 0. PCR used 60 Vbeta primers and 13 Jbeta primers. The repertoire was sequenced with immunoSEQ multiplex PCR; TCRdb's copy has only in-frame clones and lacks some. Of under 90,000 clones in the sample, roughly 70% were seen once. The V gene is TRBV6-6, the J gene TRBJ1-4; TRBD1 matches at 9 bases. The specimen was PBMCs. The sequence came from a woman aged 45-59 years in good health and CMV-seropositive. The CDR3 DNA reads TGTGCCAGCAGTGACAGGGGGAATGAAAAACTGTTTTTT. This sequence encodes CASSDRGNEKLFF.